The 19 T cell receptor beta chains presented below share a single source sample, sequenced in a study of CD8 T cells in Susac syndrome. RNA, at roughly 0.45 to 1 ug, was reverse transcribed with random hexamers. TCRdb re-called the immunoSEQ multiplex PCR reads through MiXCR, storing one row per CDR3 protein. Of about 120,000 distinct CDR3 sequences listed, roughly 92% are singletons. The sample consisted of CD4+ T cells from PBMCs. The receptors were sampled from a human donor in good health.

The J gene is TRBJ2-7, the V gene TRBV7-9, with D unresolved. Germline assignment: CDR1 SEHNR and CDR2 FQNEAQ (reference sequence). Trimming stripped 2 bases from V and 3 bases from J, with 5 bases between. This CDR3 has 12 amino acids. The CDR3 reads CASSLNGYEQYF. The CDR3 DNA reads TGTGCCAGCAGCTTAAACGGCTACGAGCAGTACTTC. Looking up the rest from reference TRBV7-9 and TRBJ2-7 gives the full variable domain: DTGVSQNPRHKITKRGQNVTFRCDPISEHNRLYWYRQTLGQGPEFLTYFQNEAQLEKSRLLSDRFSAERPKGSFSTLEIQRTEQGDSAMYLCASSLNGYEQYFGPGTRLTVT.

The chain couples TRBV12-3 or TRBV12-4 to TRBJ1-1; possible D gene TRBD1, 5 bases. V was clipped by 2 bases and J by 4 bases, with 8 bases between them. CDR3 length equals 13 residues. CDR3 loop: CASSLKGSTEAFF. The CDR3 DNA is TGTGCCAGCAGTTTAAAGGGGAGCACTGAAGCTTTCTTT.

The V and J genes are TRBV18 and TRBJ2-1; 7 bases match TRBD2. This CDR3 is 17 amino acids long. Trimming took 0 bases from V and 1 from J; bases not matched to a gene: 6. Germline-derived CDR1 and CDR2 are KGHSH and LQKENI. CDR3 amino acids: CASSPPSSGGSYNEQFF. The CDR3 DNA follows: TGTGCCAGCTCACCACCTTCTAGCGGTGGTTCCTACAATGAGCAGTTCTTC.

This chain uses TRBV5-1 with TRBJ2-3, with D perhaps matching TRBD1 (6 bases). Trimming stripped 4 bases from V and 3 bases from J, with 18 bases between. In germline, CDR1 is SGHRS, CDR2 YFSETQ. The CDR3 totals 16 residues. The CDR3 region has the DNA TGCGCCAGCAGCCTAGGAAACAGGGCCGGGACAGATACGCAGTATTTT. Its translation is CASSLGNRAGTDTQYF.

The rearrangement joins TRBV27 to TRBJ2-7, with unresolved D. The V gene lost 1 base and the J gene lost 2 bases, with 6 bases spanning the gap. This CDR3 has 13 residues. Looked up from germline, CDR1 is MNHEY and CDR2 is SMNVEV (reference sequence). The CDR3 bases are TGTGCCAGCAGTTTATATGGGGCCTACGAGCAGTACTTC. This encodes CASSLYGAYEQYF.

This chain uses TRBV3-1 with TRBJ2-5; either TRBD1 or TRBD2 may supply D (5 bases each). Germline CDR1 and CDR2: LGHDT and YNNKEL (reference sequence). V lost 0 bases, J lost 3 bases, and 17 bases lay in between. This CDR3 spans 17 amino acids. The CDR3 region is CASSQDFGGGKKETQYF. The CDR3 bases are TGTGCCAGCAGCCAAGATTTTGGGGGTGGGAAAAAAGAGACCCAGTACTTC.

The chain uses TRBV10-3 and TRBJ2-7; D remains ambiguous. Germline V gene sequence: CDR1 ENHRY, CDR2 SYGVKD. The CDR3 is 11 residues long. Trimming cost V 3 bases and J 4 bases, with 4 bases left between them. The CDR3 DNA follows: TGTGCCATCAGTGACAGTTACGAGCAGTACTTC. Residues: CAISDSYEQYF.

V and J are TRBV28 and TRBJ2-7; D is unresolved. From germline, CDR1 is MDHEN and CDR2 SYDVKM. Trimming cost V 5 bases and J 1 base, with 15 bases left between them. CDR3 length equals 15 residues. CDR3 amino acids: CASSPPPTGSYEQYF. DNA of the CDR3: TGTGCCAGCAGTCCACCACCGACTGGGTCCTACGAGCAGTACTTC.

The chain joins TRBV7-3 to TRBJ2-1; TRBD2 is a possible D gene (5 bases). Germline values: CDR1 SGHTA, CDR2 FQGTGA. V was pared by 5 bases and J by 0 bases, with 5 bases between. CDR3 length: 13 residues. In nucleotides, the CDR3 is TGTGCCAGCAGCCGGGACTCCTACAATGAGCAGTTCTTC. It translates to CASSRDSYNEQFF.

V is TRBV30 and J is TRBJ1-4, with 9 positions matching TRBD1. Germline CDR1 GTSNPN, CDR2 SVGIG (reference sequence). Trimming took 5 bases from V and 7 from J; bases not matched to a gene: 8. The CDR3 is 14 amino acids. The CDR3 bases are TGTGCCTGGCGTAAACAGGGGGCTACTGAAAAACTGTTTTTT. Protein: CAWRKQGATEKLFF.

J is TRBJ2-7 and V is TRBV7-2; TRBD2 agrees at 10 bases. The CDR3 is 14 amino acids. Germline values: CDR1 SGHTA, CDR2 FQGNSA. Trimming took 1 base from V and 7 from J; bases not matched to a gene: 4. CDR3 region: CASSLVSAGGEQYF. CDR3 coding DNA: TGTGCCAGCAGCTTAGTTTCAGCGGGAGGGGAGCAGTACTTC.

The J gene is TRBJ2-7, the V gene TRBV5-6; the match to TRBD1 covers 8 bases. Germline V gene sequence: CDR1 SGHDT, CDR2 YYEEEE. The CDR3 runs to 16 residues. V shed 5 bases, J shed 5 bases, and the junction held 15 bases outside the gene matches. CDR3 sequence (DNA): TGTGCCAGCAGAAACCTGCAGGGGGCTAGTAGTGACGAGCAGTACTTC. It encodes CASRNLQGASSDEQYF.

V and J are TRBV12-3 or TRBV12-4 and TRBJ1-4; 7 bases align to TRBD1. The CDR3 spans 15 residues. The trim removed 6 bases at V and 4 bases at J, leaving 8 bases unmatched. This CDR3 reads CASSQATGFNEKLFF. The DNA for the CDR3 is TGTGCCAGCAGCCAAGCGACAGGGTTTAATGAAAAACTGTTTTTT.

The gene calls are TRBV5-8 and TRBJ2-7; 7 bases match TRBD1. There are 14 residues in the CDR3. V lost 7 bases and J lost 3; bases outside the gene matches: 10. Per the germline V gene, CDR1 is SGHTS and CDR2 is YDEGEE. CDR3 DNA sequence: TGTGCCAGCTCGCAGACAGGGTCGATCTACGAGCAGTACTTC. Translated, it gives CASSQTGSIYEQYF.

The V gene is TRBV7-3, the J gene TRBJ1-1; 11 bases align to TRBD1. The ends lost 5 bases at V and 4 bases at J; junction bases unmatched: 9. Per germline, CDR1 SGHTA and CDR2 FQGTGA. There are 16 residues in the CDR3. CDR3 sequence (DNA): TGTGCCAGCAGCACTCAGGGTGGACAGGGGGCCACTGAAGCTTTCTTT. Amino acids: CASSTQGGQGATEAFF.

The V and J genes are TRBV19 and TRBJ2-5, with D possibly being TRBD1 (6 bases). CDR3 length: 13 residues. The V gene's germline CDR1 is LNHDA and CDR2 SQIVND (reference sequence). Trimming shortened V by 6 bases and J by 5 bases, and 13 bases separated the two germline ends. The CDR3 here is CASRTRDKETQYF. The CDR3 DNA sequence: TGTGCCAGTAGGACCCGGGACAAGGAGACCCAGTACTTC.

The genes are TRBV5-1 and TRBJ2-4; D may be TRBD1 (6 bases). This CDR3 spans 13 amino acids. With 5 bases removed from V and 8 bases from J, the gap between germline ends came to 14 bases. Germline CDR1 is SGHRS and CDR2 is YFSETQ. The CDR3 is CASSRGQLDIQYF. The CDR3 DNA follows: TGCGCCAGCAGTCGCGGACAGTTGGACATTCAGTACTTC.

The V gene is TRBV7-9, the J gene TRBJ2-1; 8 bases line up with TRBD1. Trimming at V came to 5 bases and at J to 7 bases, leaving 7 bases not matched to a gene. The CDR3 runs to 14 residues. From germline, CDR1 is SEHNR and CDR2 FQNEAQ (reference sequence). CDR3 protein: CASSIRQGRNEQFF. CDR3 nucleotide sequence: TGTGCCAGCAGCATTCGACAGGGGCGGAATGAGCAGTTCTTC.

The J gene is TRBJ1-1, the V gene TRBV7-2; the match to TRBD1 covers 10 bases. The CDR3 has 14 amino acids. From germline, CDR1 is SGHTA and CDR2 FQGNSA. V lost 5 bases and J lost 6; bases outside the gene matches: 6. In DNA, the CDR3 is TGTGCCAGCAGCCTCCTAGGACAGGGGGCTGAAGCTTTCTTT. It translates to CASSLLGQGAEAFF.